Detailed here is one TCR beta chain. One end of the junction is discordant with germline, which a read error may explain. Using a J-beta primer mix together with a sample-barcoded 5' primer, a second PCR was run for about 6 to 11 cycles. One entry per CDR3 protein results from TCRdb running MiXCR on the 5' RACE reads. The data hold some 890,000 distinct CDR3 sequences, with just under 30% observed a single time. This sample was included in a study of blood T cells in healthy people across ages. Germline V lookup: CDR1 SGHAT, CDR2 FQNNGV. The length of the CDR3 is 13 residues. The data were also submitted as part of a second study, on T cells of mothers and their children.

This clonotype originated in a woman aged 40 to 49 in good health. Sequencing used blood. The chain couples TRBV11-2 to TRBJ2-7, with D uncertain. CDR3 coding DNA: TGTGCCGGCAGCTTGGACCCCACCTACGAGCGGTACTTC. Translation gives CAGSLDPTYERYF.